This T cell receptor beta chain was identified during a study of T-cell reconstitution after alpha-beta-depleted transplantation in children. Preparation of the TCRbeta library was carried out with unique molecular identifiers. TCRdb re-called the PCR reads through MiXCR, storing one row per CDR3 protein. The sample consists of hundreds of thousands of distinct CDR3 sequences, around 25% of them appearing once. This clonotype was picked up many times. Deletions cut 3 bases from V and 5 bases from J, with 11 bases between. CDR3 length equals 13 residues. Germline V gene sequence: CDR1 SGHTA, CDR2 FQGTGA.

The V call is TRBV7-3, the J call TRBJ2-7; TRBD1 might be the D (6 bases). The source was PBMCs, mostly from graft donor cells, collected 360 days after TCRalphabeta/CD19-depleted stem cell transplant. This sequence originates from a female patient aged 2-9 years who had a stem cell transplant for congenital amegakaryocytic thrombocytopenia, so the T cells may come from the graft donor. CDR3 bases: TGTGCCAGCAGCTTGGGCAGGGGTAACGAGCAGTACTTC. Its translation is CASSLGRGNEQYF.